The 26 T cell receptor beta chains reported below all come from one sample, sequenced in a study of blood T cell repertoires in COVID-19. The data were produced by immunoSEQ multiplex PCR, yet TCRdb's version contains in-frame clones alone and is incomplete. The sample consists of 150,000 to 170,000 clones, about 83% of them appearing once. Input material: peripheral blood. The receptors were sampled from a woman aged 60-70 years with COVID-19, enrolled during active disease.

This clone was observed at least ten times. The chain recombines TRBV6-5 with TRBJ1-4, with TRBD1 matching over 9 bases. The CDR3 has 13 residues. The V gene's germline CDR1 is MNHEY and CDR2 SVGAGI. With 6 bases clipped from V and 6 bases from J, the junction kept 2 bases outside the gene matches. The CDR3 protein is CASSRDRDEKLFF. DNA of the CDR3: TGTGCCAGCAGCCGGGACAGGGATGAAAAACTGTTTTTT.

The chain uses TRBV7-2 and TRBJ2-1; the D gene is possibly TRBD1 (5 bases). From germline, CDR1 is SGHTA and CDR2 FQGNSA. Trimming took off 0 bases at V and 3 bases at J, with 9 bases between the two ends. The CDR3 is 15 amino acids. CDR3 coding DNA: TGTGCCAGCAGCTTAGCTCAGGGCTTCTACAATGAGCAGTTCTTC. Translating gives CASSLAQGFYNEQFF.

The chain links TRBV10-2 to TRBJ1-3, with D possibly matching TRBD1 (6 bases). Germline CDR1 WSHSY, CDR2 SAAADI. This CDR3 is 15 amino acids long. V shed 6 bases and J shed 0 bases, with 12 bases lying between them. The CDR3 loop is CASRGGANSGNTIYF. The DNA for the CDR3 is TGCGCCAGCAGGGGGGGGGCGAACTCTGGAAACACCATATATTTT.

This chain connects TRBV7-9 to TRBJ1-1, with D maybe TRBD1 (6 bases). The germline V gene encodes CDR1 SEHNR and CDR2 FQNEAQ (reference sequence). The CDR3 contains 12 residues. Trimming removed 3 bases from V and 10 bases from J, with 12 bases in between. CDR3 DNA: TGTGCCAGCAGCTTTATGACAGGAGGAGCTTTCTTT. It translates to CASSFMTGGAFF. The whole variable domain, filled in from reference TRBV7-9 and TRBJ1-1, reads DTGVSQNPRHKITKRGQNVTFRCDPISEHNRLYWYRQTLGQGPEFLTYFQNEAQLEKSRLLSDRFSAERPKGSFSTLEIQRTEQGDSAMYLCASSFMTGGAFFGQGTRLTVV.

V usage is TRBV30 and J usage is TRBJ1-4, with 9 bases lining up with TRBD1. After removal of 4 bases from V and 7 bases from J, the junction contained 7 bases not matched to a gene. The CDR3 runs to 14 residues. CDR1 and CDR2 from the germline V gene are GTSNPN and SVGIG (reference sequence). CDR3 sequence: CAWTPGTGIEKLFF. The CDR3 DNA is TGTGCCTGGACCCCCGGGACAGGGATTGAAAAACTGTTTTTT.

The genes are TRBV11-2 and TRBJ1-6; D perhaps matches TRBD1 (5 bases). The CDR3 contains 19 residues. Germline V gene sequence: CDR1 SGHAT, CDR2 FQNNGV. Trimming left V 1 base short and J 2 bases short, with 18 bases between. Written as DNA, the CDR3 is TGTGCCAGCAGCTTAGGGGGGTTCCGGGGGAGGACCTATAATTCACCCCTCCACTTT. Amino acid sequence: CASSLGGFRGRTYNSPLHF.

This clone has just one count. This sequence joins TRBV6-1 and TRBJ2-5, with 13 bases matching TRBD2. The CDR3 sequence is 16 residues long. The junction had 9 bases not matched to a gene; V was cut back by 2 bases and J by 9 bases. Per the germline V gene, CDR1 is MNHNS and CDR2 is SASEGT. This chain's CDR3 is CASSERTSGGTGAQYF. The DNA of the CDR3 is TGTGCCAGCAGTGAACGGACTAGCGGGGGTACAGGGGCCCAGTACTTC.

The rearrangement joins TRBV14 to TRBJ1-1; unclear D gene. The CDR3 totals 16 residues. V was cut by 0 bases and J by 7 bases, with 18 bases left in between. The germline CDR1 and CDR2 sequences are SGHDN and FVKESK. This CDR3 is CASSQDSRAQSLEAFF. The DNA for the CDR3 is TGTGCCAGCAGCCAAGATTCGAGGGCACAGTCGCTTGAAGCTTTCTTT.

The chain combines TRBV11-2 with TRBJ2-1; possible D gene TRBD2, 5 bases. The CDR3 length is 13 residues. Germline V gives CDR1 SGHAT, CDR2 FQNNGV. The V and J ends lost 4 bases and 7 bases respectively, with 11 bases between them. CDR3: CASSSNRGNEQFF. The CDR3 DNA follows: TGTGCCAGCAGCTCGAACCGGGGAAATGAGCAGTTCTTC.

This chain connects TRBV9 to TRBJ2-3, with D possibly TRBD2 on 5 matching bases. The CDR3 is 16 residues long. Trimming left V 7 bases short and J 0 bases short, with 18 bases between. Germline CDR1 SGDLS, CDR2 YYNGEE. The CDR3: CASERRRISSTDTQYF. CDR3 in DNA: TGTGCCAGCGAGCGGAGAAGGATTTCTAGCACAGATACGCAGTATTTT. Together with reference TRBV9 and TRBJ2-3, the CDR3 gives the full variable domain: DSGVTQTPKHLITATGQRVTLRCSPRSGDLSVYWYQQSLDQGLQFLIQYYNGEERAKGNILERFSAQQFPDLHSELNLSSLELGDSALYFCASERRRISSTDTQYFGPGTRLTVL.

V is TRBV10-3 and J is TRBJ1-1, with D maybe TRBD1 (5 bases). CDR1 is ENHRY and CDR2 is SYGVKD in the germline V gene. This CDR3 has 13 amino acids. V lost 4 bases, J lost 3 bases, and 9 bases lay in between. CDR3 DNA: TGTGCCATCAGTGTTCAGGGTGACACTGAAGCTTTCTTT. Its protein is CAISVQGDTEAFF.

The chain couples TRBV18 to TRBJ1-1; D uncertain. The CDR3 covers 14 residues. CDR1 and CDR2 (germline): KGHSH, LQKENI. V gave up 3 bases and J gave up 5 bases, with 13 bases separating them. The CDR3 spells CASSPVEVGTEAFF. The CDR3 DNA reads TGTGCCAGCTCACCGGTGGAGGTCGGGACTGAAGCTTTCTTT.

The chain couples TRBV2 to TRBJ1-1; TRBD1 aligns across 8 bases. The length of the CDR3 is 14 residues. The germline gives CDR1 SNHLY, CDR2 FYNNEI. V was clipped by 5 bases and J by 2 bases; unmatched bases: 4. CDR3 sequence: CASSYDRGNTEAFF. For the CDR3, the DNA is TGTGCCAGCAGTTATGACAGGGGAAACACTGAAGCTTTCTTT.

This chain connects TRBV6-1 to TRBJ2-1, with TRBD2 matching 7 bases. There are 15 residues in the CDR3. With V trimmed by 3 bases and J by 0 bases, 2 bases remained unmatched. Germline CDR1 is MNHNS and CDR2 is SASEGT. CDR3 coding DNA: TGTGCCAGCAGTGAGTGGACTAGCTCCTACAATGAGCAGTTCTTC. This gives the protein CASSEWTSSYNEQFF.

V gene TRBV18 combines with J gene TRBJ1-5, with 8 bases matching TRBD1. This CDR3 spans 14 amino acids. CDR1 is KGHSH and CDR2 is LQKENI in the germline V gene. V shed 6 bases and J 5 bases; nucleotides not matched to a gene: 6. CDR3 residues: CASSYGTGDQPQHF. The CDR3 nucleotides are TGTGCCAGCTCGTACGGGACAGGCGATCAGCCCCAGCATTTT.

This clone appeared a few times. The rearrangement uses TRBV18 and TRBJ1-4; 10 nucleotides align to TRBD1. CDR3 size: 14 residues. Trimming at V came to 3 bases and at J to 5 bases, leaving 0 bases not matched to a gene. Germline V CDR1 and CDR2: KGHSH, LQKENI. The CDR3 sequence is CASSPGQGNEKLFF. Here the CDR3 DNA reads TGTGCCAGCTCACCGGGACAGGGGAATGAAAAACTGTTTTTT.

The chain links TRBV19 to TRBJ1-5; D is possibly TRBD1 (6 bases). The ends were cut back, 4 bases at V and 3 bases at J, with 13 bases in the middle. CDR1 LNHDA and CDR2 SQIVND come from the germline V gene (reference sequence). The CDR3 has 15 amino acids. CDR3 bases: TGTGCCAGTAGTAGTCCCGACAGGCACAATCAGCCCCAGCATTTT. Translating gives CASSSPDRHNQPQHF.

The CDR3: CSVESPGIEQFF. CDR3 nucleotides: TGCAGCGTTGAATCACCGGGGATTGAGCAGTTCTTC. This chain connects TRBV29-1 to TRBJ2-1, with D possibly being TRBD2 (5 bases). Germline CDR1 SQVTM, CDR2 ANQGSEA. The CDR3 has 12 amino acids. V shed 2 bases and J shed 9 bases, with 11 bases lying between them.

This clone has a handful of counts. The J gene is TRBJ2-2, the V gene TRBV29-1; D is possibly TRBD1 (5 bases). This CDR3 comprises 14 residues. The germline CDR1 and CDR2 sequences are SQVTM and ANQGSEA. Trimming pared 6 bases from V and 0 bases from J, leaving 11 bases between. CDR3 in DNA: TGCAGCGTCCTTACGACAGCGAACACCGGGGAGCTGTTTTTT. It codes for CSVLTTANTGELFF.

This chain uses TRBV19 with TRBJ1-1; 9 positions match TRBD1. Germline lookup yields CDR1 LNHDA and CDR2 SQIVND (reference sequence). The CDR3 contains 14 residues. V was pared by 5 bases and J by 5 bases, with 6 bases of the junction left unmatched. In DNA form, the CDR3 reads TGTGCCAGTAGTTCGGGACAGGGCTCGACTGAAGCTTTCTTT. Translating it yields CASSSGQGSTEAFF.

The chain combines TRBV18 with TRBJ2-1, with a weak D call TRBD1 (7 bases). V lost 9 bases, J lost 5 bases, and 14 bases lay in between. Germline V gives CDR1 KGHSH, CDR2 LQKENI. The length of the CDR3 is 13 residues. CDR3 DNA: TGTGCCAGTGCGCAGGGGGGTCACAATGAGCAGTTCTTC. This codes for CASAQGGHNEQFF.

This chain uses TRBV2 with TRBJ1-5; 7 positions match TRBD1. The CDR3 contains 16 residues. Germline CDR1 and CDR2: SNHLY and FYNNEI. With V trimmed by 5 bases and J by 3 bases, 10 bases remained unmatched. In nucleotides, the CDR3 is TGTGCCAGCAGTCAGGACAGGACTAACGCCAATCAGCCCCAGCATTTT. Amino acids: CASSQDRTNANQPQHF.

This sequence joins TRBV5-5 and TRBJ1-3; the D gene is possibly TRBD1 (6 bases). Trimming stripped 4 bases from V and 0 bases from J, with 17 bases between. Germline lookup yields CDR1 SGHKS and CDR2 YYEKEE (reference sequence). CDR3 size: 17 residues. The CDR3 spells CASSSRDTAYSGNTIYF. The CDR3 DNA sequence: TGTGCCAGCAGCAGCCGGGACACAGCTTACTCTGGAAACACCATATATTTT.

This sequence joins TRBV7-8 and TRBJ1-2; the match to TRBD1 covers 10 bases. CDR3 size: 15 residues. V shed 7 bases and J 6 bases; nucleotides not matched to a gene: 11. Germline V gene data show CDR1 as SGHVS and CDR2 as FQNEAQ. The CDR3 sequence: CASTLNGQGVHGYTF. CDR3 in DNA: TGTGCCAGCACCCTTAACGGACAGGGGGTCCATGGCTACACCTTC.

Concerning this clone itself: One end of the junction does not line up with germline, which may come from a read error. This chain joins TRBV19 and TRBJ2-4, with TRBD1 matching 7 bases. This CDR3 contains 15 residues. Germline CDR1 is LNHDA and CDR2 is SQIVND (reference sequence). In DNA, the CDR3 is TGTGCCAGTAGTGTAGACAGGGTTGGCAAAAACATTCAGTACTTC. Its protein product is CASSVDRVGKNIQYF.

There are a few counts of this clone. The chain combines TRBV19 with TRBJ1-1, with TRBD1 identical over 7 bases. Germline trimming cut 6 bases from V and 8 bases from J; bases unmatched to any gene: 6. The CDR3 runs 12 residues. Germline V lookup: CDR1 LNHDA, CDR2 SQIVND (reference sequence). CDR3 residues: CASSENRGEAFF. In DNA form, the CDR3 reads TGTGCCAGTAGCGAAAACAGGGGAGAAGCTTTCTTT.